What follows describes a single T cell receptor beta chain. CDR1 SEHNR and CDR2 FQNEAQ come from the germline V gene (reference sequence). The germline V and J ends were trimmed by 0 bases and 8 bases, with 7 bases remaining between them. The CDR3 length is 12 residues. Generated by immunoSEQ multiplex PCR, the TCRdb table keeps only in-frame clones and is missing some. The sample has about 160,000 clones, about four fifths seen once. This entry is derived from a study of cytotoxic CD8 clonotypes in ibrutinib-treated CLL. The V call is TRBV7-9, the J call TRBJ1-1; D is unclear. The sequenced sample was PBMCs, obtained after 24 months of ibrutinib treatment. This sequence originates from a human donor with chronic lymphocytic leukemia. The CDR3 DNA follows: TGTGCCAGCAGCTTAGCGGCAGAGGAAGCTTTCTTT. Protein: CASSLAAEEAFF.